Following are 20 T cell receptor beta chains from one sample sequenced in a study of identical twins. TCRdb redid the calling of the 5' RACE reads with MiXCR, one entry per CDR3 protein. The table has about 280,000 distinct CDR3 sequences, about 8.1% seen once; the top ten hold around 2.1%. The data were also submitted as part of a second study, on yellow fever vaccine responses in identical twins.

Input material: memory (CD45RO+) T cells sorted from blood. Receptors originate from a woman aged 18 to 35 in good health.

This rearrangement joins TRBV20-1 to TRBJ2-7; 12 nucleotides agree with TRBD2. This CDR3 region has 15 residues. The V and J ends lost 1 base and 7 bases, in that order; junction bases with no gene match: 8. Germline CDR1 and CDR2: DFQATT and SNEGSKA (reference sequence). This CDR3 is CSARARLAGVGEQYF. CDR3 in DNA: TGCAGTGCTAGAGCCCGACTAGCGGGAGTAGGGGAGCAGTACTTC.

At least ten counts were recorded for this clonotype. The DNA for the CDR3 is TGTGCCAGCAGCCAAGATATAGGGACTGGGGCCAACGTCCTGACTTTC. It is translated as CASSQDIGTGANVLTF. The V call is TRBV3-1, the J call TRBJ2-6, with D unclear. The CDR3 has 16 amino acids. Trimming shortened V by 0 bases and J by 2 bases, and 8 bases separated the two germline ends. The germline V gene encodes CDR1 LGHDT and CDR2 YNNKEL (reference sequence).

The table lists this clonotype with a few counts. The chain carries TRBV19 and TRBJ2-2, with D unclear. The V end lost 5 bases, the J end lost 5 bases, and 9 bases lay between the germline ends. The CDR3 is 13 residues long. Germline V gives CDR1 LNHDA, CDR2 SQIVND (reference sequence). The CDR3 sequence is CASSAIVTGELFF. The CDR3 region has the DNA TGTGCCAGTAGTGCAATAGTTACCGGGGAGCTGTTTTTT.

This clonotype appeared a few times. J is TRBJ2-3 and V is TRBV5-6; either TRBD1 or TRBD2 may supply D (6 bases each). The CDR3 covers 16 residues. V was clipped by 0 bases and J by 3 bases, with 14 bases between them. Germline V gene lookup returns CDR1 SGHDT and CDR2 YYEEEE. The chain's CDR3 is CASSLVSRGGTDTQYF. The CDR3 coding sequence is TGTGCCAGCAGCTTGGTGTCCAGAGGGGGGACAGATACGCAGTATTTT. The complete variable domain, with remaining parts taken from reference TRBV5-6 and TRBJ2-3, reads DAGVTQSPTHLIKTRGQQVTLRCSPKSGHDTVSWYQQALGQGPQFIFQYYEEEERQRGNFPDRFSGHQFPNYSSELNVNALLLGDSALYLCASSLVSRGGTDTQYFGPGTRLTVL.

This clonotype was detected a few times. The chain joins TRBV9 to TRBJ2-7; weak D call: TRBD2 (5 bases). This CDR3 contains 15 residues. Germline-derived CDR1 and CDR2 are SGDLS and YYNGEE. The V end lost 0 bases, the J end lost 5 bases, and 15 bases lay between the germline ends. CDR3 amino acids: CASSVGVGSGDEQYF. The CDR3 DNA sequence: TGTGCCAGCAGCGTAGGCGTCGGATCCGGGGACGAGCAGTACTTC.

In its sample, this clonotype was seen a few times. The chain combines TRBV27 with TRBJ2-3, with 8 positions matching TRBD1. Per the germline V gene, CDR1 is MNHEY and CDR2 is SMNVEV (reference sequence). V gave up 7 bases and J gave up 2 bases; unmatched junction bases: 8. The CDR3 covers 15 residues. The CDR3 loop is CASTKQGAHTDTQYF. CDR3 bases: TGTGCCAGCACAAAGCAGGGGGCCCACACAGATACGCAGTATTTT.

This clonotype was recorded many times. The chain employs TRBV29-1 and TRBJ2-7, with 11 bases aligning to TRBD2. There are 14 residues in the CDR3. Germline V lookup: CDR1 SQVTM, CDR2 ANQGSEA. V shed 4 bases and J 7 bases; nucleotides not matched to a gene: 9. The CDR3 reads CSVALAGGPSEQYF. In DNA, the CDR3 is TGCAGCGTTGCTTTAGCGGGAGGGCCGTCTGAGCAGTACTTC.

Notes on this clonotype: An end of the junction differs from the germline gene, which may be a read error. The chain has TRBV6-1 and TRBJ2-2, with TRBD2 matching 10 bases. The germline V gene encodes CDR1 MNHNS and CDR2 SASEGT. The CDR3 consists of 16 residues. The CDR3 DNA sequence: TGTGCCAGCAGAGAAGCGGGGGGGCCAATCACCGGGGAGCTGTTTTTT. Amino acid sequence: CASREAGGPITGELFF.

On this clonotype: This may come from a read error, since a much larger clone is one base off. This chain links TRBV20-1 with TRBJ2-7; 8 nucleotides line up with TRBD2. The CDR3 runs to 15 residues. Germline V gives CDR1 DFQATT, CDR2 SNEGSKA (reference sequence). The junction had 12 bases not matched to a gene; V was cut back by 3 bases and J by 5 bases. Written as DNA, the CDR3 is TGCAGTGCTAGGACGGGCGGGGGGCCCGGGAACGAGCAGTACGTC. The encoded protein is CSARTGGGPGNEQYV.

This clonotype was picked up a small number of times. The V call is TRBV28, the J call TRBJ2-7, with D unresolved. Germline V lookup: CDR1 MDHEN, CDR2 SYDVKM. V was cut by 5 bases and J by 5 bases, with 19 bases left in between. CDR3 size: 15 residues. This CDR3 is CASSPRVTGRDEQYF. CDR3 DNA sequence: TGTGCCAGCAGTCCCCGGGTAACTGGTCGCGACGAGCAGTACTTC.

This clonotype was found many times. The CDR3 here is CASSFEGMNTEAFF. CDR3 nucleotides: TGCGCCAGCAGCTTCGAAGGGATGAACACTGAAGCTTTCTTT. V usage is TRBV5-1 and J usage is TRBJ1-1; the D is unclear. V lost 2 bases and J lost 0, with 8 bases in between. The CDR3 loop spans 14 amino acids. Germline CDR1 and CDR2: SGHRS and YFSETQ.

At least ten counts were recorded for this clonotype. The rearrangement links TRBV12-3 or TRBV12-4 to TRBJ2-2; 8 positions match TRBD2. The CDR3 length is 15 residues. V shed 8 bases, J shed 7 bases, and the junction held 12 bases outside the gene matches. The CDR3 nucleotides read TGTGCCAGCCACCTCACCGGGGGGGGTGGCGGGGAGCTGTTTTTT. This sequence encodes CASHLTGGGGGELFF.

A few counts support this clonotype. CDR3 DNA: TGTGCCAGCAGTACAGTGCCCGGGGGCAATCAGCCCCAGCATTTT. Its translation is CASSTVPGGNQPQHF. This sequence joins TRBV6-1 and TRBJ1-5; D remains unclear. CDR3 size: 15 residues. V was cut by 5 bases and J by 2 bases, with 13 bases left in between. CDR1 and CDR2 from the germline V gene are MNHNS and SASEGT.

The sample holds many counts of this clonotype. This chain connects TRBV27 to TRBJ1-1; maybe TRBD1 (5 bases). The CDR3 extends over 15 amino acids. Trimming stripped 0 bases from V and 1 base from J, with 9 bases between. Germline V gives CDR1 MNHEY, CDR2 SMNVEV (reference sequence). CDR3 protein: CASSLSPDRNTEAFF. CDR3 DNA: TGTGCCAGCAGTTTATCCCCCGACAGGAACACTGAAGCTTTCTTT.

This clonotype was seen ten or more times. This sequence joins TRBV12-3 or TRBV12-4 and TRBJ2-7; TRBD2 matches 7 bases. CDR3 length: 15 residues. J lost 4 bases, V lost 4 bases, and 10 bases had no gene match. This chain's CDR3 is CASSSDPGLMYEQYF. DNA for the CDR3: TGTGCCAGCAGTTCAGATCCGGGACTAATGTACGAGCAGTACTTC.

A note on this clonotype: This may be a read error, as it is one base from a much larger clone. The CDR3 DNA reads as TGCAGTGCTAGAGACGAAAACAGTTTATACAATGAGCAGTTCTTC. Encoded protein: CSARDENSLYNEQFF. V is TRBV20-1 and J is TRBJ2-1; D ambiguous. The ends were cut back, 0 bases at V and 4 bases at J, with 13 bases in the middle. CDR1 and CDR2 (germline): DFQATT, SNEGSKA (reference sequence). This CDR3 contains 15 residues.

J is TRBJ2-5 and V is TRBV4-1, with a possible D match to TRBD2 (6 bases). Germline values: CDR1 MGHRA, CDR2 YSYEKL. This CDR3 contains 14 residues. V dropped 0 bases and J dropped 7 bases, with 12 bases sitting between them. CDR3: CASSQDYGGGTQYF. The CDR3, as DNA: TGCGCCAGCAGCCAAGATTACGGGGGTGGGACCCAGTACTTC.

This clonotype came up a few times. The chain carries TRBV5-1 and TRBJ1-1, with D tentatively TRBD1 (6 bases). The germline CDR1 and CDR2 sequences are SGHRS and YFSETQ. V lost 1 base and J 1 base, leaving 8 bases between the germline ends. The CDR3 spans 14 residues. The CDR3 DNA reads TGCGCCAGCAGCTTGAGGGGGACGAACACTGAAGCTTTCTTT. It yields the protein CASSLRGTNTEAFF.

This clonotype occurred many times. The chain combines TRBV6-5 with TRBJ1-1; D uncertain. V lost 4 bases to trimming and J lost 1 base, with 19 bases between them. The CDR3 has 17 residues. Germline V gene lookup returns CDR1 MNHEY and CDR2 SVGAGI. This CDR3 is CASSSVREIPGNTEAFF. In nucleotides, the CDR3 is TGTGCCAGCAGTTCCGTCAGAGAGATACCCGGGAACACTGAAGCTTTCTTT.

This clonotype was observed a handful of times. The CDR3 DNA reads TGTGCCACCAGTGATTCTGGCCCAGGGGGCGTCTACAATGAGCAGTTCTTC. It translates to CATSDSGPGGVYNEQFF. The chain combines TRBV24-1 with TRBJ2-1, with 8 bases lining up with TRBD1. Trimming took 2 bases from V and 3 from J; bases not matched to a gene: 8. CDR3 size: 17 residues. Per germline, CDR1 KGHDR and CDR2 SFDVKD.